A selection of T cell receptor beta chains follows, all from one sample in a study of shared clonotypes between healthy human individuals. Profiling relied on immunoSEQ multiplex PCR, and the TCRdb table lists in-frame clones only, not all of them. The sample comprises approximately 2.4 million clones, approximately 94% of which are singletons, and 0.1% to 0.15% rests with the top ten. Sequenced sample: naive CD4+ T cells sorted from blood. The origin of the receptors is a man between 18 and 35 years old in good health. Both conserved end residues are part of each CDR3. The D gene is left open where the match is weak. Clone size is given for some rows only: seen once, a few or many times, or a class if the clone is expanded.

J gene: TRBJ2-1; clone size: -; V gene: TRBV7-6; D gene: TRBD1; CDR3 protein: CASSFMGQGGNEQFF; CDR3 DNA: TGTGCCAGCAGCTTTATGGGACAGGGAGGTAATGAGCAGTTCTTC
J gene: TRBJ2-5; clone size: -; V gene: TRBV5-6; D gene: TRBD1; CDR3 protein: CARGAGTGETQYF; CDR3 DNA: TGTGCCAGAGGGGCTGGGACAGGGGAGACCCAGTACTTC
J gene: TRBJ1-4; clone size: -; V gene: TRBV2; D gene: -; CDR3 protein: CASRGGQNEKLFF; CDR3 DNA: TGTGCCAGCAGGGGGGGACAAAATGAAAAACTGTTTTTT
J gene: TRBJ1-2; clone size: -; V gene: TRBV5-8; D gene: -; CDR3 protein: CASSTRQASYGYTF; CDR3 DNA: TGTGCCAGCAGCACCCGACAGGCGAGCTATGGCTACACCTTC
J gene: TRBJ1-5; clone size: -; V gene: TRBV5-6; D gene: -; CDR3 protein: CASSRGRINQPQHF; CDR3 DNA: TGTGCCAGCAGTCGGGGCCGGATAAATCAGCCCCAGCATTTT
J gene: TRBJ2-7; clone size: -; V gene: TRBV2; D gene: -; CDR3 protein: CASSELPRGVDEQYF; CDR3 DNA: TGTGCCAGCAGTGAGCTGCCGAGGGGGGTGGACGAGCAGTACTTC
J gene: TRBJ2-7; clone size: -; V gene: TRBV6-5; D gene: -; CDR3 protein: CASTPSSVSYEQYF; CDR3 DNA: TGTGCCAGCACCCCCTCTAGCGTCTCCTACGAGCAGTACTTC
J gene: TRBJ1-1; clone size: once; V gene: TRBV7-8; D gene: -; CDR3 protein: CASSQYTEAFF; CDR3 DNA: TGTGCCAGCAGCCAATACACTGAAGCTTTCTTT
J gene: TRBJ2-3; clone size: -; V gene: TRBV11-2; D gene: -; CDR3 protein: CASSIRQAATDTQYF; CDR3 DNA: TGTGCCAGCAGCATCAGACAGGCGGCCACAGATACGCAGTATTTT
J gene: TRBJ1-1; clone size: -; V gene: TRBV10-3; D gene: -; CDR3 protein: CAISEPGANTEAFF; CDR3 DNA: TGTGCCATCAGTGAACCGGGGGCGAACACTGAAGCTTTCTTT
J gene: TRBJ2-7; clone size: -; V gene: TRBV28; D gene: -; CDR3 protein: CASSPRTAHEQYF; CDR3 DNA: TGTGCCAGCAGTCCACGGACAGCTCACGAGCAGTACTTC
J gene: TRBJ2-3; clone size: -; V gene: TRBV2; D gene: TRBD2; CDR3 protein: CASRERGLPSRTDTQYF; CDR3 DNA: TGTGCCAGCAGGGAGCGGGGGTTACCCTCTAGAACAGATACGCAGTATTTT
J gene: TRBJ1-2; clone size: -; V gene: TRBV19; D gene: -; CDR3 protein: CASSPSDSPRDGYTF; CDR3 DNA: TGTGCCAGTAGTCCGAGTGACAGCCCTCGGGATGGCTACACCTTC
J gene: TRBJ2-3; clone size: -; V gene: TRBV11-3; D gene: TRBD2; CDR3 protein: CASSSLSSGGAGGTQYF; CDR3 DNA: TGTGCCAGCAGCTCCCTTTCGAGCGGGGGGGCCGGGGGTACGCAGTATTTT
J gene: TRBJ2-5; clone size: -; V gene: TRBV6-1; D gene: -; CDR3 protein: CASRASAGGGETQYF; CDR3 DNA: TGTGCCAGCAGGGCGTCTGCGGGCGGAGGCGAGACCCAGTACTTC
J gene: TRBJ1-5; clone size: -; V gene: TRBV9; D gene: -; CDR3 protein: CASSVGGPNQPQHF; CDR3 DNA: TGTGCCAGCAGCGTGGGGGGGCCCAATCAGCCCCAGCATTTT
J gene: TRBJ2-5; clone size: -; V gene: TRBV6-6; D gene: -; CDR3 protein: CASSYYLGETQYF; CDR3 DNA: TGTGCCAGCAGTTACTACCTGGGGGAGACCCAGTACTTC
J gene: TRBJ2-7; clone size: once; V gene: TRBV14; D gene: TRBD2; CDR3 protein: CASSPFEWEGYEQYF; CDR3 DNA: TGTGCCAGCAGTCCGTTTGAGTGGGAGGGTTACGAGCAGTACTTC
J gene: TRBJ2-4; clone size: -; V gene: TRBV28; D gene: TRBD1; CDR3 protein: CASTTLGTGAKNIQYF; CDR3 DNA: TGTGCCAGCACCACGCTAGGGACAGGGGCCAAAAACATTCAGTACTTC
J gene: TRBJ1-3; clone size: -; V gene: TRBV11-2; D gene: -; CDR3 protein: CASSLAGKKNSGNTIYF; CDR3 DNA: TGTGCCAGCAGCTTAGCTGGCAAGAAAAACTCTGGAAACACCATATATTTT
J gene: TRBJ2-7; clone size: -; V gene: TRBV6-5; D gene: -; CDR3 protein: CASSRTVRSSYEQYF; CDR3 DNA: TGTGCCAGCAGCCGGACAGTCAGGAGCTCCTACGAGCAGTACTTC
J gene: TRBJ2-3; clone size: -; V gene: TRBV11-2; D gene: -; CDR3 protein: CASSGLERTDTQYF; CDR3 DNA: TGTGCCAGCAGCGGTCTTGAGCGCACAGATACGCAGTATTTT
J gene: TRBJ1-1; clone size: -; V gene: TRBV25-1; D gene: -; CDR3 protein: CASSDPGPRTEAFF; CDR3 DNA: TGTGCCAGCAGTGATCCGGGGCCCCGGACTGAAGCTTTCTTT